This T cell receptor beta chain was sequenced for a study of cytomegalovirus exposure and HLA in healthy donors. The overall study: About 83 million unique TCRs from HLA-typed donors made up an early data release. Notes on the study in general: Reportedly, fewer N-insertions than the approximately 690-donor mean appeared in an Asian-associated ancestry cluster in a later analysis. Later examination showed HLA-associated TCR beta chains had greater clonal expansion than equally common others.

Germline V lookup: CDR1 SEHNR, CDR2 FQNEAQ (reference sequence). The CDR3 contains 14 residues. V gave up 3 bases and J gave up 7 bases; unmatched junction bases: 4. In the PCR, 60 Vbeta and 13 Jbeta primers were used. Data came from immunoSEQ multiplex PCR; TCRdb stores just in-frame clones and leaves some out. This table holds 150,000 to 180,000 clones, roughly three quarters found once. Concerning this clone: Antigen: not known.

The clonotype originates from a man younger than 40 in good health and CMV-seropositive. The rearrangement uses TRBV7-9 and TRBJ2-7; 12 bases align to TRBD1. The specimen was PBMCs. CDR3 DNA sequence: TGTGCCAGCAGCTTGGGACAGGGGGCATGGGAGCAGTACTTC. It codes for CASSLGQGAWEQYF.